This entry describes one T cell receptor beta chain. This record comes from a study of control samples from healthy donors and cancer patients. Germline CDR1 reads DFQATT; CDR2 reads SNEGSKA (reference sequence). The CDR3 length is 10 residues. The germline V and J ends were trimmed by 8 bases and 4 bases, with 6 bases remaining between them. Profiled with immunoSEQ multiplex PCR; TCRdb holds only in-frame clones, not every one. This table holds roughly 130,000 clones, around 93% found once. The sample was PBMCs. This chain uses TRBV20-1 with TRBJ2-1; D remains unclear. The receptor's source is a middle-aged man with head and neck cancer. CDR3 sequence reads: CSTGYNEQFF. In DNA form, the CDR3 reads TGCAGTACTGGTTACAATGAGCAGTTCTTC.